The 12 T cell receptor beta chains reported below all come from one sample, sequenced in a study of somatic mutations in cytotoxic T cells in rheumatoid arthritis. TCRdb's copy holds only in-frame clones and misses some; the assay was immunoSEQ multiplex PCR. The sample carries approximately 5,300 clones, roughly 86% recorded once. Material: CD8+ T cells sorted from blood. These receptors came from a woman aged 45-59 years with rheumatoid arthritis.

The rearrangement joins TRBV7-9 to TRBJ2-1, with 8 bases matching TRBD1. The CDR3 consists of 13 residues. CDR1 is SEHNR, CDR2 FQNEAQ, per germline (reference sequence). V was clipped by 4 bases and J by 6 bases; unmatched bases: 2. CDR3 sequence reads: CASSYTGGNEQFF. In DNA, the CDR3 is TGTGCCAGCAGCTACACAGGGGGCAATGAGCAGTTCTTC.

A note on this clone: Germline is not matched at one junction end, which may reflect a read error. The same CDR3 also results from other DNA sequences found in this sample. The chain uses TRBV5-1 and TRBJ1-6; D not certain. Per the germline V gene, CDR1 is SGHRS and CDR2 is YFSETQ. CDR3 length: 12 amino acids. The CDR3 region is CASSLLNSPLHF. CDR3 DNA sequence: TGCGCCAGCAGCTTGCTAAATTCGCCCCTCCACTTT.

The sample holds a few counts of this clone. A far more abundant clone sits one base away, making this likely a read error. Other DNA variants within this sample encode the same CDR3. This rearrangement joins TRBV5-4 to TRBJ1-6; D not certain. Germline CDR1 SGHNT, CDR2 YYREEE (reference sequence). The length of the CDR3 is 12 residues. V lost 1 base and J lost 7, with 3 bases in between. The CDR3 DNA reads TGTGCCAGCAGCTTGCTCAATTCACCCCTCCACTTT. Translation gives CASSLLNSPLHF.

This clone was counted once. This CDR3 reads CASRPEGVGNEQFF. CDR3 bases: TGTGCCAGCAGACCCGAGGGGGTTGGCAATGAGCAGTTCTTC. V and J are TRBV2 and TRBJ2-1; possible D gene TRBD1, 6 bases. From germline, CDR1 is SNHLY and CDR2 FYNNEI. Deletions cut 6 bases from V and 6 bases from J, with 15 bases between. The CDR3 totals 14 residues.

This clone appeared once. The CDR3 spells CASSSSGPEKLFF. Here the CDR3 DNA reads TGTGCCAGCTCGAGTTCAGGGCCTGAAAAACTGTTTTTT. This chain uses TRBV18 with TRBJ1-4, with D perhaps matching TRBD1 (5 bases). This CDR3 has 13 residues. V shed 6 bases and J shed 7 bases, with 12 bases lying between them. Germline CDR1 KGHSH, CDR2 LQKENI.

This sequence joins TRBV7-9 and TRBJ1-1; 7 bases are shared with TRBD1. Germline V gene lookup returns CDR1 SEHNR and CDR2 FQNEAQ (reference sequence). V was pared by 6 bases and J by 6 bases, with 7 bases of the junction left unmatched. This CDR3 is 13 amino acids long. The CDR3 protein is CASRQGESPEAFF. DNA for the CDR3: TGTGCCAGCAGGCAGGGGGAGTCTCCTGAAGCTTTCTTT.

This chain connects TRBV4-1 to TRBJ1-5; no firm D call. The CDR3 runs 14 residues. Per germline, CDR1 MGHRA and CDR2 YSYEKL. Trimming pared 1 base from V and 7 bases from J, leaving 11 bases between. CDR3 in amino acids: CASSQAGIGQPQHF. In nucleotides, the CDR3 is TGCGCCAGCAGCCAAGCGGGGATTGGGCAGCCCCAGCATTTT.

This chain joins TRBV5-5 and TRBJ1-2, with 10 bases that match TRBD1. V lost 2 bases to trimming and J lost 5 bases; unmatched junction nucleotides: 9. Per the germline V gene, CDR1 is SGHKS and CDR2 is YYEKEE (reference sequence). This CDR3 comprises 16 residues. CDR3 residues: CASSLRRDRGSYGYTF. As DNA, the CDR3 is TGTGCCAGCAGCTTACGTCGGGACAGGGGCTCGTATGGCTACACCTTC.

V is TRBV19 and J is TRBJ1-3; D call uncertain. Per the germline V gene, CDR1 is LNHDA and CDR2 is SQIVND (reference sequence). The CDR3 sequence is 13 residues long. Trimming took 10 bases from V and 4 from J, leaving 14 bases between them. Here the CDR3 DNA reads TGTGCCACCGAAAGCGGATCCGGAAACACCATATATTTT. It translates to CATESGSGNTIYF.

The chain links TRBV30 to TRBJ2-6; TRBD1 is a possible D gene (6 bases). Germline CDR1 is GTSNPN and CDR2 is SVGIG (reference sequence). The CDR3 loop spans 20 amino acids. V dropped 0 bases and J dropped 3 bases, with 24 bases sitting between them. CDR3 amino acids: CAWSVQNDRNPLGGANVLTF. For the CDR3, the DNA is TGTGCCTGGAGTGTACAAAACGACAGGAACCCTTTGGGTGGGGCCAACGTCCTGACTTTC.

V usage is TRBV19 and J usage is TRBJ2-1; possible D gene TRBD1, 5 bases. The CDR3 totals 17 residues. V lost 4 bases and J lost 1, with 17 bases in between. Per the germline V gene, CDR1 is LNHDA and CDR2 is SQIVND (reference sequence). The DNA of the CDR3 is TGTGCCAGTAGTACGTGGAGCAGGGTGGGATCCTACAATGAGCAGTTCTTC. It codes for CASSTWSRVGSYNEQFF.

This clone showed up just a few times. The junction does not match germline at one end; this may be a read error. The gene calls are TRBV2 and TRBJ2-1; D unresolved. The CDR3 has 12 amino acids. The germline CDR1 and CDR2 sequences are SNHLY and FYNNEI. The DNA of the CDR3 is TGTGCCAGCAGTGAAGACTACAATGAGAAGTTCTTC. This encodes CASSEDYNEKFF.